Below are 20 T cell receptor beta chains sequenced from a single sample in a study of CD8+CD57+ T cells in acquired aplastic anemia. The patients chosen for sequencing had shown expansion of CD8+CD57+ cells (detected by flow cytometry). Genomic DNA was employed as the template in profiling TCR beta VDJ and CDR3. MiXCR, applied by TCRdb to the reads, yields one record per CDR3 protein. Found here are about 200,000 distinct CDR3 sequences, about 62% of them singletons; the top ten hold roughly 64%. The sample taken for sequencing was sorted CD4+, CD8+, or CD8+CD57+ T cells (not recorded which) from PBMCs. These receptors were collected from a human donor with aplastic anemia.

This clonotype occurred many times. At one boundary the junction diverges from the germline segment, which might be a read error. V and J are TRBV5-1 and TRBJ2-7; D could derive from TRBD1 or TRBD2 (5 bases each). The CDR3 totals 12 residues. The germline V gene encodes CDR1 SGHRS and CDR2 YFSETQ. Here the CDR3 DNA reads TGTGCCAGCAGCTTGAGGGGCTACGAGCAGTACTTC. The encoded protein is CASSLRGYEQYF.

The chain has TRBV29-1 and TRBJ1-2; D uncertain. This CDR3 comprises 13 residues. Germline CDR1 reads SQVTM; CDR2 reads ANQGSEA. The V end was cut by 3 bases, the J end by 4 bases, with 12 bases between. Here the CDR3 DNA reads TGCAGCGTTGACGCGCACTTCTCCTATGGCTACACCTTC. It translates to CSVDAHFSYGYTF.

Written as DNA, the CDR3 is TGTGCCACCAGTGGGACGGGACAGGGTCCCACTGAAGCTTTCTTT. It encodes CATSGTGQGPTEAFF. The rearrangement joins TRBV24-1 to TRBJ1-1; 9 nucleotides line up with TRBD1. J was trimmed by 4 bases and V by 5 bases; bases with no gene match: 7. The germline gives CDR1 KGHDR, CDR2 SFDVKD. This CDR3 is 15 amino acids long.

In this sample, this clonotype turned up many times. V usage is TRBV4-2 and J usage is TRBJ1-3, with D unresolved. The CDR3 contains 16 residues. Trimming left V 0 bases short and J 0 bases short, with 9 bases between. CDR1 LGHNA and CDR2 YNFKEQ come from the germline V gene. In DNA form, the CDR3 reads TGTGCCAGCAGCCAAGATTTTTGGGGCTCTGGAAACACCATATATTTT. Residues: CASSQDFWGSGNTIYF.

This clonotype was observed at least ten times. V is TRBV7-6 and J is TRBJ1-4; no definite D call. Per the germline V gene, CDR1 is SGHVS and CDR2 is FNYEAQ. Trimming cost V 1 base and J 6 bases, with 9 bases left between them. This CDR3 is 14 amino acids long. The CDR3 sequence is CASSLVGPDEKLFF. The CDR3 DNA reads as TGTGCCAGCAGCTTAGTAGGGCCAGATGAAAAACTGTTTTTT.

The chain links TRBV5-1 to TRBJ2-7, with no clear D. Germline-derived CDR1 and CDR2 are SGHRS and YFSETQ. Trimming took off 0 bases at V and 1 base at J, with 8 bases between the two ends. The CDR3 has 14 residues. CDR3 sequence reads: CASSLGWGSYEQYF. The CDR3 DNA reads as TGCGCCAGCAGCTTGGGCTGGGGTTCCTACGAGCAGTACTTC. Drawing the rest from reference TRBV5-1 and TRBJ2-7, the complete variable domain is KAGVTQTPRYLIKTRGQQVTLSCSPISGHRSVSWYQQTPGQGLQFLFEYFSETQRNKGNFPGRFSGRQFSNSRSEMNVSTLELGDSALYLCASSLGWGSYEQYFGPGTRLTVT.

This clonotype was found a few times. The rearrangement uses TRBV25-1 and TRBJ2-1; 11 nucleotides align to TRBD2. The germline V gene has CDR1 MGHDK and CDR2 SYGVNS. This CDR3 spans 17 amino acids. The J segment lost 5 bases and the V segment lost 8 bases, leaving 14 bases of the junction unmatched. The CDR3 is CASGKNSGRASDNEQFF. In DNA form, the CDR3 reads TGTGCCAGCGGTAAGAATAGCGGGAGGGCCTCGGACAATGAGCAGTTCTTC.

The V gene is TRBV29-1, the J gene TRBJ1-4, with D tentatively TRBD1 (6 bases). CDR1 SQVTM and CDR2 ANQGSEA come from the germline V gene. V lost 7 bases and J lost 7, with 16 bases in between. This CDR3 has 13 residues. In DNA, the CDR3 is TGCAGCGCCCTCAAGGGGGGCACTGAAAAACTGTTTTTT. Translating gives CSALKGGTEKLFF.

V and J are TRBV7-9 and TRBJ1-2; 8 positions agree with TRBD1. The V and J ends lost 0 bases and 7 bases, in that order; junction bases with no gene match: 4. The length of the CDR3 is 14 residues. CDR1 is SEHNR and CDR2 is FQNEAQ in the germline V gene (reference sequence). CDR3 sequence (DNA): TGTGCCAGCAGCTTAGCGGACAGGGTAGGTGGCTACACCTTC. It is translated as CASSLADRVGGYTF.

The chain links TRBV24-1 to TRBJ1-2; 8 nucleotides match TRBD1. Germline CDR1 KGHDR, CDR2 SFDVKD. Trimming took 2 bases from V and 5 from J; bases not matched to a gene: 6. The CDR3 length is 15 residues. This CDR3 is CATSDSRTGNYGYTF. The CDR3, as DNA: TGTGCCACCAGTGATTCTCGGACAGGGAATTATGGCTACACCTTC.

Of note for this clonotype: A much more abundant neighbour one base away suggests this may be a read error. This CDR3 reads CASSDTGVETQYF. CDR3 in DNA: TGCGCCAGCAGTGATACGGGAGTCGAGACCCAGTACTTC. The rearrangement links TRBV10-1 to TRBJ2-5; possibly TRBD2 for D (6 bases). Germline V lookup: CDR1 WNHNN, CDR2 SYGVQD (reference sequence). This CDR3 region has 13 residues. V lost 3 bases to trimming and J lost 5 bases, with 10 bases between them.

The gene calls are TRBV15 and TRBJ1-2; 10 bases are shared with TRBD1. Germline V lookup: CDR1 LNHNV, CDR2 YYDKDF (reference sequence). This CDR3 has 17 residues. Losses at the gene ends were 3 bases for V and 7 bases for J; bases not matched to a gene: 14. The CDR3 reads CATSSPKGDRGYVGYTF. The CDR3 coding sequence is TGTGCCACCAGCAGCCCAAAGGGGGACAGGGGATATGTTGGCTACACCTTC.

In this sample, this clonotype turned up once. The rearrangement links TRBV19 to TRBJ1-5, with unresolved D. This CDR3 is 13 amino acids long. Trimming removed 5 bases from V and 8 bases from J, with 13 bases in between. The germline V gene encodes CDR1 LNHDA and CDR2 SQIVND (reference sequence). The CDR3: CASSYGVWEPQHF. The CDR3, as DNA: TGTGCCAGTAGTTATGGGGTTTGGGAGCCCCAGCATTTT. The full variable domain, completed using reference TRBV19 and TRBJ1-5, is DGGITQSPKYLFRKEGQNVTLSCEQNLNHDAMYWYRQDPGQGLRLIYYSQIVNDFQKGDIAEGYSVSREKKESFPLTVTSAQKNPTAFYLCASSYGVWEPQHFGDGTRLSIL.

This clonotype was seen more than once but under ten times. The rearrangement joins TRBV10-3 to TRBJ2-3, with TRBD2 identical over 8 bases. The CDR3 loop spans 15 amino acids. Germline loops: CDR1 ENHRY, CDR2 SYGVKD. With V trimmed by 4 bases and J by 0 bases, 3 bases remained unmatched. CDR3 residues: CAISGLAGSTDTQYF. The DNA of the CDR3 is TGTGCCATCAGTGGTCTAGCGGGTAGCACAGATACGCAGTATTTT.

In this sample, this clonotype turned up once. The V gene is TRBV10-1, the J gene TRBJ2-3; D remains ambiguous. CDR3 length: 13 amino acids. Per the germline V gene, CDR1 is WNHNN and CDR2 is SYGVQD (reference sequence). Trimming shortened V by 7 bases and J by 1 base, and 9 bases separated the two germline ends. Here the CDR3 reads CASNRQGTDTQYF. In nucleotides, the CDR3 is TGCGCCAGCAACCGGCAGGGCACAGATACGCAGTATTTT.

This chain joins TRBV9 and TRBJ2-1; 13 nucleotides line up with TRBD2. Per the germline V gene, CDR1 is SGDLS and CDR2 is YYNGEE. CDR3 length: 16 amino acids. The V gene end was trimmed by 2 bases and the J gene end by 3 bases; junction bases not matched to a gene: 2. The CDR3 spells CASSVRLAGGYNEQFF. In DNA form, the CDR3 reads TGTGCCAGCAGCGTCAGACTAGCGGGGGGCTACAATGAGCAGTTCTTC.

The chain links TRBV15 to TRBJ1-1, with D possibly TRBD1 on 5 matching bases. The germline V and J ends were trimmed by 5 bases and 5 bases, with 18 bases remaining between them. CDR1 LNHNV and CDR2 YYDKDF come from the germline V gene (reference sequence). There are 15 residues in the CDR3. DNA for the CDR3: TGTGCCACCAGCCCATACTCCGGGGCAGTAACTGAAGCTTTCTTT. Translated, it gives CATSPYSGAVTEAFF.

The chain links TRBV9 to TRBJ2-5, with 13 bases identical to TRBD2. CDR3 size: 15 residues. The trim removed 4 bases at V and 5 bases at J, leaving 5 bases unmatched. Germline CDR1 and CDR2: SGDLS and YYNGEE. The CDR3 sequence: CASSRGLAGVETQYF. The DNA of the CDR3 is TGTGCCAGCAGCCGCGGACTAGCGGGGGTTGAGACCCAGTACTTC.

The genes are TRBV7-2 and TRBJ2-5; D not resolved. Per the germline V gene, CDR1 is SGHTA and CDR2 is FQGNSA. Between the trimmed V and J ends, which lost 1 base and 0 bases, there was a span of 6 bases. The CDR3 sequence is 14 residues long. CDR3 DNA sequence: TGTGCCAGCAGCTTAGAAACGTACCAAGAGACCCAGTACTTC. Encoded protein: CASSLETYQETQYF.

Points on this clonotype: A read error may produce the germline difference seen at one junction end. The rearrangement joins TRBV7-9 to TRBJ2-7, with D possibly being TRBD2 (6 bases). This CDR3 contains 14 residues. Germline CDR1 reads SEHNR; CDR2 reads FQNEAQ (reference sequence). The CDR3 DNA is TGTGCCAGCAGTTTAGGACGGGAGCTTAGGGAGCAGTACTTC. This encodes CASSLGRELREQYF.